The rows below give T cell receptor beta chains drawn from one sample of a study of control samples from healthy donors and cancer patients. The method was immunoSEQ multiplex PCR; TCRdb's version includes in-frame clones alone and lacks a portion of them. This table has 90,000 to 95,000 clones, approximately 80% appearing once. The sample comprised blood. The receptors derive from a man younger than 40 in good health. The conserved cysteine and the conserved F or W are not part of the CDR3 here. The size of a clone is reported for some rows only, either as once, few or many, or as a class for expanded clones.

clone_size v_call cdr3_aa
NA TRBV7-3 ASSTRQGADYEQY
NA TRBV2 ASWISTDTQY
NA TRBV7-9 ASRRTSGGSYEQY
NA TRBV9 ASRSGLNNSPLH
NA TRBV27 ASSSGWMDGYT
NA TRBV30 AWSASVQNGEKLF
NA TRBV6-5 ASSYSPHTSGNTIY
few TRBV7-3 ASSLGRWAKNIQY
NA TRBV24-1 ATSEDRGYGYT
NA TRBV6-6 ASRQDYGYT
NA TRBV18 ASSQVQGDTEAF
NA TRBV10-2 ASRHQGSSYNSPLH
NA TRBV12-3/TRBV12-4 ASTQSYEQY
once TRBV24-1 ATSDNSYGAAF
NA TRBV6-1 ASSEAGGHETQY
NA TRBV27 ASSLSTRSSSYNEQF
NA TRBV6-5 ASSQGAGYNSPLH
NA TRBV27 ASSLSRTSTYEQY
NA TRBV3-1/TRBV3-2 ASSQGRGSRTEAF
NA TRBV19 ASSIAGQGNYGYT
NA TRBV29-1 SVGEGDGYT
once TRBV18 ASSRDSMNTEAF
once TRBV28 ASSPFGQPREAF
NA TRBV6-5 ASSYRPGWADTQY
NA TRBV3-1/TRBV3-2 ASSRQGDGELF
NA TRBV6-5 ASGRDPRANYEQY
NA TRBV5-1 ASSQGQGKAKNIQY
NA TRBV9 ASSARQGSYEQY
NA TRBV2 ASGGRDSGGTIY
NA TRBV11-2 ASSLVTGWNTEAF
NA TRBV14 ASSQAGGKQY
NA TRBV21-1 ASRRPGPQQGNEQY
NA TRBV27 ASSLYGTSGRYNEQF
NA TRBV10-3 AISDLQGASYNEQF
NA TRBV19 ASPTEGQGTYGYT
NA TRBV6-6 ASSYGLGRNTEAF
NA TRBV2 ASEGGGSGNTIY
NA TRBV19 ASSIGLGVTGETQY
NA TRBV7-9 ASNQLRRDEQY
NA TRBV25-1 ASSQPGNTGELF
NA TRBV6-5 AHTGHVPNTEAF